This T cell receptor (beta chain) was found in a study of CD8+ T cells in alopecia areata. Whole-study results and caveats: It was less clear whether patients shared TCRs than it was in mice, possibly because of HLA. Normal scalp had lower clonality than lesional scalp, with alopecia totalis/universalis lesions showing this most strongly.

In regard to this clone: The target antigen is unknown.

It was cDNA, reverse transcribed from extracted RNA, that served as the sequencing template. Produced via immunoSEQ multiplex PCR; TCRdb's table is partial and in-frame only. The data show 150,000 or so clones, with around 55% seen just once and about 4.3% held by the top ten. This CDR3 is built from 16 residues. V was pared by 0 bases and J by 9 bases, with 19 bases between. From germline, CDR1 is SGHRS and CDR2 YFSETQ. This sequence originates from a human donor in good health. Sequenced input: CD4+ T cells sorted from blood. The chain has TRBV5-1 and TRBJ2-1, with D possibly TRBD2 on 6 matching bases. This CDR3 is CASSLVSGVGQGEQFF. The CDR3 DNA reads as TGCGCCAGCAGCTTGGTTTCGGGAGTGGGTCAGGGTGAGCAGTTCTTC.